This T cell receptor beta chain emerged from a study of blood T cell repertoires in COVID-19 (dated by TCRdb to 2018 to 2020). Context from the whole study: The collaborator samples originated in the United States, Italy and Spain and spanned the acute and convalescent phases of COVID-19. The material from the prospective study consisted of cDNA or gDNA derived from T cells, B-cell-depleted T cells, or PBMCs. Where available, HLA class I and class II types were obtained from metadata supplied by the sample provider rather than from assay-based typing. Subjects who had been exposed to COVID-19, were actively infected with it, or had recovered from it provided the deeply sampled blood TCRbeta repertoires that made up the dataset. The repertoires were released in a freely available public database intended as a resource for research on the immune response to SARS-CoV-2. Sample metadata almost always included a de-identified subject ID, COVID-19 status, age in years and sex. The samples were drawn from two sources: the first 160 participants of the ongoing ImmuneRACE study, and some 1,300 subjects contributed by 6 global collaborators.

This clone has just one count. No antigen is known for it. Per-base qualities were not stored, and no clone one base away is much larger. TCRbeta CDR3 regions were amplified from genomic DNA using the immunoSEQ Assay, a bias-controlled multiplex PCR. In the authors' own workflow: Nucleated cell counts per sample were estimated from amplification of reference gene primers within the assay. Sequence reads were collapsed and filtered to measure the absolute abundance of every unique TCRbeta CDR3 rearrangement. Productive Simpson clonality was computed per sample as the square root of Simpson's diversity index over productive rearrangements. Not all clones reach the TCRdb copy of this immuneACCESS table, which keeps in-frame sequences only. Checked studies attribute under half of the gap to unresolved V genes and leave the rest unexplained. The V and J calls and clone size are taken from that table; D and trimming were inferred from the DNA. This sample is represented by approximately 170,000 clones; approximately 82% of them were singletons. Of the sample, roughly 10% is held by the ten largest clones.

Paper-wide results and their limitations: How much clinical and demographic metadata was included differed by source and by participant, and the metadata was provided uncurated.

V loses 3 bases, J loses 6 bases, and the germline ends lie 12 bases apart. CDR1 and CDR2 were assigned from the germline V gene (reference sequence) as GTSNPN and SVGIG. The CDR3 spans 13 residues, from the cysteine through the phenylalanine. Left in the record is the CDR3 DNA by itself, 39 bases read in frame from the first base. Each collaborating institution followed its own protocols to collect whole blood in K2EDTA tubes. For TCRbeta analysis, collaborator samples were shipped as frozen whole blood, as isolated PBMCs, or as DNA extracted from either sample type. The sequence derives from a woman older than 75 with active or convalescent COVID-19. Sequencing was performed on peripheral blood. Recombination joined TRBV30 with TRBJ1-3, with TRBD1 as a weak D call on 5 bases. The encoded CDR3 is CAWSRKGANTIYF. The sequenced DNA is TGTGCCTGGAGCCGGAAAGGGGCAAACACCATATATTTT.